The 26 T cell receptor beta chains given below trace back to one sample, sequenced in a study of PD-L1 blockade in urothelial cancer. Here immunoSEQ multiplex PCR was the method, and the copy in TCRdb shows in-frame clones only, minus some. The sample includes around 100,000 clones, 85% to 90% seen only once; the top ten take around 1.6%. Regarding time point: pretreatment peripheral blood. The specimen was PBMCs, collected around atezolizumab (anti-PD-L1) treatment. The receptors derive from a man in his 60s with urothelial cancer.

Here the CDR3 DNA reads TGTGCCAGCAGCGCATCGGGACACTCTTTGCGGGAGACCCAGTACTTC. Translating gives CASSASGHSLRETQYF. The genes are TRBV11-2 and TRBJ2-5; D is perhaps TRBD1 (6 bases). This CDR3 region has 16 residues. Germline CDR1 is SGHAT and CDR2 is FQNNGV. V was clipped by 5 bases and J by 5 bases, with 21 bases between them. The full variable domain, with the rest looked up from reference TRBV11-2 and TRBJ2-5, is EAGVAQSPRYKIIEKRQSVAFWCNPISGHATLYWYQQILGQGPKLLIQFQNNGVVDDSQLPKDRFSAERLKGVDSTLKIQPAKLEDSAVYLCASSASGHSLRETQYFGPGTRLLVL.

The chain joins TRBV7-2 to TRBJ2-5; 7 bases match TRBD2. CDR3 length: 14 amino acids. The germline V gene encodes CDR1 SGHTA and CDR2 FQGNSA. Unmatched junction bases numbered 8, after V lost 5 bases and J lost 5 bases. The DNA of the CDR3 is TGTGCCAGCAGCGCCTCCGCAGCGGGGGAGACCCAGTACTTC. It encodes CASSASAAGETQYF. The full variable domain, completed using reference TRBV7-2 and TRBJ2-5, is GAGVSQSPSNKVTEKGKDVELRCDPISGHTALYWYRQSLGQGLEFLIYFQGNSAPDKSGLPSDRFSAERTGGSVSTLTIQRTQQEDSAVYLCASSASAAGETQYFGPGTRLLVL.

The chain carries TRBV11-2 and TRBJ1-2; D gene ambiguous. The CDR3 covers 13 residues. In germline, CDR1 is SGHAT, CDR2 FQNNGV. Trimming shortened V by 0 bases and J by 4 bases, and 6 bases separated the two germline ends. The CDR3 bases are TGTGCCAGCAGCTTAGATAGCTCCTATGGCTACACCTTC. Its protein product is CASSLDSSYGYTF.

V is TRBV30 and J is TRBJ1-4; the D is unclear. V gave up 4 bases and J gave up 6 bases, with 12 bases separating them. Per the germline V gene, CDR1 is GTSNPN and CDR2 is SVGIG (reference sequence). The CDR3 extends over 13 amino acids. The CDR3 DNA is TGTGCCTGGAACATGGGAGTGGATGAAAAACTGTTTTTT. Protein sequence: CAWNMGVDEKLFF.

This chain uses TRBV5-1 with TRBJ2-3; 10 bases fit TRBD2. Trimming at V came to 4 bases and at J to 2 bases, leaving 4 bases not matched to a gene. Germline V gives CDR1 SGHRS, CDR2 YFSETQ. The CDR3 consists of 15 residues. In nucleotides, the CDR3 is TGCGCCAGCAGCCTTAGCGGGGGGCTCACAGATACGCAGTATTTT. It codes for CASSLSGGLTDTQYF.

V usage is TRBV21-1 and J usage is TRBJ2-7; the table's D call TRBD1 went unverified against the DNA. TRBV21-1 is recorded as a pseudogene. This CDR3 has 14 amino acids. The DNA for the CDR3 is TGTGCCAGCAGCAACCGGGACAGGGCCTCCAAGCAGTACTTC. Translating it yields CASSNRDRASKQYF.

The chain has TRBV10-1 and TRBJ2-5; the match to TRBD2 covers 9 bases. From germline, CDR1 is WNHNN and CDR2 SYGVQD (reference sequence). V shed 4 bases, J shed 5 bases, and the junction held 8 bases outside the gene matches. The CDR3 has 15 residues. CDR3 nucleotide sequence: TGCGCCAGCAGTGCTTCTAGCGGGACCGGGGAGACCCAGTACTTC. Translating gives CASSASSGTGETQYF.

A few counts support this clone. The CDR3 region is CASSPRGGDTQYF. Here the CDR3 DNA reads TGTGCCAGCAGCCCCCGAGGGGGTGATACGCAGTATTTT. The J gene is TRBJ2-3, the V gene TRBV6-5, with D tentatively TRBD1 (6 bases). Germline lookup yields CDR1 MNHEY and CDR2 SVGAGI. V lost 6 bases and J 6 bases, leaving 13 bases between the germline ends. CDR3 size: 13 residues.

The rearrangement links TRBV9 to TRBJ2-2, with D possibly matching TRBD2 (6 bases). The CDR3 runs to 14 residues. Trimming took 0 bases from V and 6 from J, leaving 9 bases between them. Germline CDR1 and CDR2: SGDLS and YYNGEE. The CDR3 loop is CASSVDSGAGELFF. In DNA form, the CDR3 reads TGTGCCAGCAGCGTAGATAGCGGCGCCGGGGAGCTGTTTTTT.

The chain joins TRBV6-5 to TRBJ1-2; tentatively, D is TRBD1 (5 bases). The V gene's germline CDR1 is MNHEY and CDR2 SVGAGI. V was cut by 7 bases and J by 2 bases, with 14 bases left in between. The CDR3 spans 14 residues. In DNA, the CDR3 is TGTGCCAGCACCCCGGTGGGGGGGAACTATGGCTACACCTTC. Its protein product is CASTPVGGNYGYTF.

The chain is built from TRBV19 and TRBJ1-5; 7 bases align to TRBD1. The trim removed 3 bases at V and 3 bases at J, leaving 14 bases unmatched. Germline CDR1 LNHDA, CDR2 SQIVND (reference sequence). The CDR3 sequence is 18 residues long. CDR3 nucleotides: TGTGCCAGTAGTATTGGACCCTACAGGGGACTCTACAATCAGCCCCAGCATTTT. Encoded protein: CASSIGPYRGLYNQPQHF.

The rearrangement links TRBV18 to TRBJ1-6; TRBD1 matches 9 bases. Trimming took 6 bases from V and 9 from J; bases not matched to a gene: 6. The CDR3 totals 14 residues. CDR1 KGHSH and CDR2 LQKENI come from the germline V gene. CDR3 in DNA: TGTGCCAGCTCCCGGGACAGGGTTACTTCACCCCTCCACTTT. This translates into CASSRDRVTSPLHF.

The rearrangement uses TRBV16 and TRBJ2-7, with 8 positions matching TRBD1. Unmatched junction bases numbered 4, after V lost 3 bases and J lost 0 bases. This CDR3 has 15 amino acids. Germline assignment: CDR1 KGHSY and CDR2 FQNENV. As DNA, the CDR3 is TGTGCCAGCAGCCAGTCCAGGGGGCACTCCTACGAGCAGTACTTC. This sequence encodes CASSQSRGHSYEQYF.

The chain uses TRBV6-1 and TRBJ1-4; no firm D call. V lost 3 bases to trimming and J lost 1 base, with 6 bases between them. This CDR3 is built from 14 residues. Germline assignment: CDR1 MNHNS and CDR2 SASEGT. CDR3 coding DNA: TGTGCCAGCAGTGAGGGAGGAACTAATGAAAAACTGTTTTTT. It specifies CASSEGGTNEKLFF.

In regard to this clone: The same CDR3 also results from other DNA sequences found in this sample. The rearrangement links TRBV10-3 to TRBJ1-1; D might be TRBD1 (6 bases). Looked up from germline, CDR1 is ENHRY and CDR2 is SYGVKD. The germline V and J ends were trimmed by 3 bases and 2 bases, with 7 bases remaining between them. The CDR3 totals 13 residues. CDR3 loop: CAISEQGNTEAFF. The CDR3, as DNA: TGTGCCATCAGTGAACAGGGCAACACTGAAGCTTTCTTT.

The rearrangement links TRBV18 to TRBJ1-2; D is unresolved. The V and J ends lost 0 bases and 8 bases respectively, with 16 bases between them. This CDR3 is built from 15 residues. Germline CDR1 KGHSH, CDR2 LQKENI. DNA for the CDR3: TGTGCCAGCTCACCACCGTTGTTGTTGCCGGAGGGCTACACCTTC. It translates to CASSPPLLLPEGYTF.

The CDR3 protein is CASSFHRGETQYF. CDR3 nucleotide sequence: TGTGCCAGCAGCTTCCACAGGGGGGAGACCCAGTACTTC. The J gene is TRBJ2-5, the V gene TRBV7-2; TRBD1 agrees at 8 bases. From germline, CDR1 is SGHTA and CDR2 FQGNSA. The CDR3 spans 13 residues. With 3 bases clipped from V and 5 bases from J, the junction kept 2 bases outside the gene matches.

The V call is TRBV7-9, the J call TRBJ2-3; 10 bases fit TRBD2. The length of the CDR3 is 15 residues. Trimming removed 5 bases from V and 1 base from J; junction bases left unmatched: 3. In germline, CDR1 is SEHNR, CDR2 FQNEAQ (reference sequence). The CDR3 coding sequence is TGTGCCAGCAGCATAACTAGCGGGGGCACAGATACGCAGTATTTT. This sequence encodes CASSITSGGTDTQYF. Full variable domain (outside the CDR3, taken from reference TRBV7-9 and TRBJ2-3): DTGVSQNPRHKITKRGQNVTFRCDPISEHNRLYWYRQTLGQGPEFLTYFQNEAQLEKSRLLSDRFSAERPKGSFSTLEIQRTEQGDSAMYLCASSITSGGTDTQYFGPGTRLTVL.

The chain carries TRBV6-5 and TRBJ2-7, with TRBD2 matching 8 bases. V lost 8 bases to trimming and J lost 6 bases; unmatched junction nucleotides: 15. The V gene's germline CDR1 is MNHEY and CDR2 SVGAGI. The CDR3 spans 15 residues. This CDR3 reads CASRTQAGATGEQYF. CDR3 bases: TGTGCCAGCCGTACACAAGCGGGAGCGACCGGCGAGCAGTACTTC.

V usage is TRBV5-4 and J usage is TRBJ2-2, with D perhaps TRBD1 (5 bases). Trimming left V 0 bases short and J 0 bases short, with 6 bases between. The germline V gene encodes CDR1 SGHNT and CDR2 YYREEE (reference sequence). The CDR3 is 15 amino acids. The CDR3 nucleotides read TGTGCCAGCAGCTTGGGACAGTCGAACACCGGGGAGCTGTTTTTT. Translation gives CASSLGQSNTGELFF.

The rearrangement uses TRBV5-8 and TRBJ1-2; D gene ambiguous. Trimming left V 0 bases short and J 4 bases short, with 13 bases between. The CDR3 is 15 residues long. The V gene's germline CDR1 is SGHTS and CDR2 YDEGEE. Here the CDR3 DNA reads TGTGCCAGCAGCTTGGACGCGCAGACTCCCTATGGCTACACCTTC. This codes for CASSLDAQTPYGYTF.

This clone appeared once. The genes are TRBV19 and TRBJ1-1; D unclear. The CDR3 covers 14 residues. V was shortened by 3 bases and J by 6 bases, with 14 bases between the two germline ends. Germline loops: CDR1 LNHDA, CDR2 SQIVND (reference sequence). CDR3 protein: CASSIGGGSAEAFF. DNA for the CDR3: TGTGCCAGTAGTATCGGCGGAGGGAGCGCTGAAGCTTTCTTT. Together with reference TRBV19 and TRBJ1-1, the CDR3 gives the full variable domain: DGGITQSPKYLFRKEGQNVTLSCEQNLNHDAMYWYRQDPGQGLRLIYYSQIVNDFQKGDIAEGYSVSREKKESFPLTVTSAQKNPTAFYLCASSIGGGSAEAFFGQGTRLTVV.

The chain couples TRBV30 to TRBJ2-3, with 13 bases identical to TRBD2. The length of the CDR3 is 18 residues. With 1 base clipped from V and 0 bases from J, the junction kept 7 bases outside the gene matches. In germline, CDR1 is GTSNPN, CDR2 SVGIG (reference sequence). The CDR3 DNA reads TGTGCCTGGAGTGGGAAGCCGGGACTAGCGGGGAGCACAGATACGCAGTATTTT. Amino acids: CAWSGKPGLAGSTDTQYF.

V gene TRBV7-6 combines with J gene TRBJ2-5; TRBD2 agrees at 11 bases. The CDR3 totals 15 residues. From germline, CDR1 is SGHVS and CDR2 FNYEAQ. Trimming took 6 bases from V and 4 from J; bases not matched to a gene: 7. The CDR3 spells CASRLAGAIGETQYF. The CDR3 nucleotides read TGTGCCAGCAGACTAGCGGGGGCTATCGGAGAGACCCAGTACTTC.

This clone was detected only a few times. This chain joins TRBV7-9 and TRBJ2-3; unclear D gene. Germline assignment: CDR1 SEHNR and CDR2 FQNEAQ (reference sequence). The V and J ends lost 5 bases and 8 bases respectively, with 11 bases between them. This CDR3 is 12 amino acids long. The CDR3 region is CASSLETGTQYF. The CDR3, as DNA: TGTGCCAGCAGCCTGGAGACTGGTACGCAGTATTTT.

The chain uses TRBV6-5 and TRBJ2-5; weak D call: TRBD2 (6 bases). Germline-derived CDR1 and CDR2 are MNHEY and SVGAGI. V lost 2 bases and J 4 bases, leaving 11 bases between the germline ends. The CDR3 spans 14 residues. In nucleotides, the CDR3 is TGTGCCAGCAGTTACGCGGGGCGCGTAGAGACCCAGTACTTC. This translates into CASSYAGRVETQYF.